This T cell receptor (beta chain) was recovered during a study of beta chain features in type 1 diabetes (dated by TCRdb to about 2018). Context from the whole study: No differences in mean age, gender distribution, total cell number or subset yield were found between patients and healthy donors. Naive and central memory subsets were obtained from all 30 or so donors, but regulatory and stem cell-like memory subsets were isolated from only 8 patients and about eight healthy donors. In the study, recently diagnosed type 1 diabetes patients and matched healthy donors were compared on the TCRB repertoires of their sorted circulating CD4+ T cell subsets. Across all samples, almost 110 million sorted cells were examined, and cell number per subset correlated strongly with RNA yield.

Overall study outcomes, separate from this receptor: Because the HLA sub-analyses included only small numbers of individuals, any influence of HLA type on TCRB rearrangement was left unresolved. Because cDNA was sequenced instead of genomic DNA, highly expressing activated cells could be over-represented, though the groups showed no difference in activation or CD3 levels. At VDJ recombination sites, patients with type 1 diabetes made fewer insertions and deleted more nucleotides, a pattern implying thymic rearrangement abnormalities. Naive, central memory and regulatory TCRB repertoires appeared more similar among patients than among healthy donors. Shorter templates might be favored by PCR, yet because patient and control samples were amplified and corrected together, any such skew would affect both groups equally. Type 1 diabetes patients showed a moderate but significant shortening of TCRB CDR3 length in all four CD4+ subsets.

From each donor, a single peripheral blood sample of 90 to 150 mL on average was drawn into heparinised tubes. Naive, central memory, regulatory and stem cell-like memory CD4+ T cells were sorted on a BD FACSAria II using a panel including CD45RO, CCR7, CD25, CD127, CD95 and CD27. All sorted populations exceeded 95% purity. PBMCs were isolated right away by Lymphoprep density gradient centrifugation and were stained directly, without culture. Samples were stained and sorted in pairs, with one healthy donor and one patient per experiment, so that batch effects were minimized. Reading from cysteine to phenylalanine, the CDR3 counts 15 amino acids. Left in the record is the CDR3 DNA by itself, 45 bases read in frame from the first base. CDR1 and CDR2 (SGHNT, YYREEE) derive from the germline V gene (reference sequence). Relative to germline, V is 3 bases shorter and J is 3 bases shorter, with 14 bases between their ends.

On this clone itself: The antigen it recognizes is unknown. No per-base quality is available; no much larger clone lies one base away.

The entire amount of isolated RNA was reverse transcribed using the High Capacity cDNA Reverse Transcription Kit, so the sequenced TCRB transcripts were expressed ones. Deep immunoSEQ sequencing was applied to naive, central memory and regulatory T cell samples, giving an average of roughly 3.5 million total reads per sample. Sorted cells were lysed in RLT buffer, and RNA was extracted using DNase-treated RNeasy Micro or Mini kits according to cell number. Each cell subset was processed separately to prevent cross-contamination, with patient and healthy donor samples processed together. The immunoSEQ multiplex PCR was used to amplify TCRB sequences from cDNA, generating 87-bp fragments that spanned the CDR3 region. Sequencing of the amplicons was done on the Illumina HiSeq platform. Regarding the original processing steps: PCR bias was corrected computationally using synthetic template baselines, and reads within Hamming distance 2 were collapsed, with unmergeable singletons discarded. By aligning reads against IMGT, V, D and J genes, CDR3 length, and insertions or deletions at six rearrangement sites were assigned. Clonotype counts were normalized to sorted cell number within each subset before computing true diversity and Gini coefficients with the tcR R package. Repertoire sharing was quantified using the overlap coefficient calculated on TCRB nucleotide sequences. As a proxy for the pre-selection repertoire, out-of-frame TCRB sequences from naive cells were analyzed. TCRdb took over this immuneACCESS table, retaining in-frame rearrangements with V and J assigned. Such tables are incomplete; in checked studies, under half of the missing clones stem from an unresolved V gene, and the remainder is unexplained. That table gives V, J and clone size, and the DNA gave D and trimming. The sample table lists about 470,000 clones, approximately 28% of them with a count of one. Jointly, the top ten make up about 0.065% of the sample.

The sequencing input was naive CD4+ T cells from blood. This specimen's cell subset or site label, per the study, means: true naive CD4+ T cells. The V and J genes are TRBV5-4 and TRBJ2-3; TRBD2 could be the D gene, as 6 bases match. The clonotype comes from a man aged 18 to 29 in good health. The bases read TGTGCCAGCAGCTACCCTTTGGGGGGAACAGATACGCAGTATTTT. Its product reads: CASSYPLGGTDTQYF.